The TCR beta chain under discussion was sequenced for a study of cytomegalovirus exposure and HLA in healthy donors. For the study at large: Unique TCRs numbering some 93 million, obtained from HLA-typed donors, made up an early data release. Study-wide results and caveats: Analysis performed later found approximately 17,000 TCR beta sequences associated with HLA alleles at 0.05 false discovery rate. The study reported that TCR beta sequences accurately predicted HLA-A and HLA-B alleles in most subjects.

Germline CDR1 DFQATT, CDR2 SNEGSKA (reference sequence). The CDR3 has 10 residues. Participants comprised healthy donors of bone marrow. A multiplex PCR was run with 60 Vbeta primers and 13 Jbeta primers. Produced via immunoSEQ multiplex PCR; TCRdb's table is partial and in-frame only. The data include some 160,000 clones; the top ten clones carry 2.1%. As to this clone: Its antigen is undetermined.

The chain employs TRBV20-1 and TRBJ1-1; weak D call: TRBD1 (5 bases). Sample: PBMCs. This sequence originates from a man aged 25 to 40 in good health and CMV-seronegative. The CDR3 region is CSSGEGAAFF. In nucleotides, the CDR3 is TGCAGCTCAGGCGAAGGGGCAGCTTTCTTT.